A selection of T cell receptor beta chains follows, all from one sample in a study of blood T cell repertoires in COVID-19. Some clones are missing from TCRdb's copy, which holds only in-frame ones; the method was immunoSEQ multiplex PCR. The table lists 300,000 to 350,000 clones, over 85% of them singletons. The sequenced sample consisted of PBMCs or T cells enriched from blood (not recorded which). These receptors were collected from a woman aged 25 to 45 who had recovered from COVID-19. CDR3s include the opening cysteine and the closing phenylalanine or tryptophan. Fields, in order: J gene, clone size, V gene, D gene, CDR3 protein, CDR3 DNA. D genes are given only for firm matches. Size is omitted from some rows. Given values are once, few, many or a class for expanded clones.

j_gene: TRBJ2-7
abundance: NA
v_gene: TRBV27
d_gene: NA
CDR3aa: CASSLPGILREQYF
CDR3nt: TGTGCCAGCAGTTTACCTGGCATACTACGTGAGCAGTACTTC

j_gene: TRBJ1-2
abundance: NA
v_gene: TRBV2
d_gene: NA
CDR3aa: CASDEDRERYGYTF
CDR3nt: TGTGCCAGTGACGAGGACCGGGAAAGATATGGCTACACCTTC

j_gene: TRBJ1-1
abundance: NA
v_gene: TRBV10-3
d_gene: NA
CDR3aa: CAISEVFRGGVNTEAFF
CDR3nt: TGTGCCATCAGTGAAGTATTCAGGGGTGGGGTGAACACTGAAGCTTTCTTT

j_gene: TRBJ2-7
abundance: NA
v_gene: TRBV6-5
d_gene: TRBD2
CDR3aa: CASSYGVAGVNYEQYF
CDR3nt: TGTGCCAGCAGTTACGGTGTAGCGGGAGTGAACTACGAGCAGTACTTC

j_gene: TRBJ2-5
abundance: NA
v_gene: TRBV5-1
d_gene: TRBD2
CDR3aa: CASSLFSGRGGETQYF
CDR3nt: TGCGCCAGCAGCTTGTTTAGCGGGAGGGGAGGAGAGACCCAGTACTTC

j_gene: TRBJ2-5
abundance: once
v_gene: TRBV27
d_gene: TRBD1
CDR3aa: CASSSLTGQETQYF
CDR3nt: TGTGCCAGCAGTTCCCTGACAGGGCAAGAGACCCAGTACTTC

j_gene: TRBJ2-1
abundance: NA
v_gene: TRBV19
d_gene: TRBD2
CDR3aa: CASSIQGGSMNEQFF
CDR3nt: TGTGCCAGTAGTATTCAGGGCGGGAGTATGAATGAGCAGTTCTTC

j_gene: TRBJ1-3
abundance: NA
v_gene: TRBV7-2
d_gene: NA
CDR3aa: CASYSGGNTIYF
CDR3nt: TGTGCCAGCTATAGCGGTGGAAACACCATATATTTT

j_gene: TRBJ1-1
abundance: NA
v_gene: TRBV25-1
d_gene: NA
CDR3aa: CASSDCRNTEAFF
CDR3nt: TGTGCCAGCAGTGATTGTAGGAACACTGAAGCTTTCTTT

j_gene: TRBJ1-1
abundance: once
v_gene: TRBV28
d_gene: TRBD1
CDR3aa: CASTASRDRGRPRTEAFF
CDR3nt: TGTGCCAGCACCGCTTCTAGGGACAGGGGGCGACCGCGCACTGAAGCTTTCTTT

j_gene: TRBJ1-2
abundance: NA
v_gene: TRBV9
d_gene: TRBD1
CDR3aa: CASSSRGTGTGYGYTF
CDR3nt: TGTGCCAGCAGCTCCCGGGGCACCGGGACAGGGTATGGCTACACCTTC